This T cell receptor (beta chain) was documented in a study of blood T cell repertoires in COVID-19. Method: immunoSEQ multiplex PCR; TCRdb's copy keeps in-frame clones and lacks some. The sample records 200,000 to 250,000 clones, 70% to 90% being singletons. The sample was peripheral blood. This clonotype was sampled from a woman in her thirties or forties who had recovered from COVID-19.

The CDR3 here is CASSLAGGQANEQFF. CDR3 bases: TGTGCCAGCAGCTTAGCGGGGGGGCAGGCCAATGAGCAGTTCTTC. The chain recombines TRBV7-2 with TRBJ2-1, with D possibly TRBD2 on 7 matching bases. The CDR3 length is 15 residues. Trimming stripped 0 bases from V and 6 bases from J, with 12 bases between. Germline V gives CDR1 SGHTA, CDR2 FQGNSA.